The source of this TCR beta chain is a study of blood T cell repertoires in COVID-19. The CDR3 is 13 amino acids. Germline V gene sequence: CDR1 SNHLY, CDR2 FYNNEI. V was cut by 8 bases and J by 7 bases, with 18 bases left in between. Profiling relied on immunoSEQ multiplex PCR, and the TCRdb table lists in-frame clones only, not all of them. There are 130,000 to 150,000 clones in the sample; roughly 90% occur only once, and approximately 1.2% lies in the top ten. The chain combines TRBV2 with TRBJ2-7; possible D gene TRBD2, 6 bases. This clonotype was obtained from a woman aged 25-40 years with acute COVID-19. Sequencing used PBMCs or T cells enriched from blood (not recorded which). In nucleotides, the CDR3 is TGTGCCAGCTTCTACTATGGGGCGGGGGAGCAGTACTTC. It translates to CASFYYGAGEQYF.